Following are 8 T cell receptor beta chains from one sample sequenced in a study of blood T cell repertoires in COVID-19. The method was immunoSEQ multiplex PCR; TCRdb's version includes in-frame clones alone and lacks a portion of them. The sample has around 270,000 clones, 80% to 85% seen once; the top ten hold less than 2%. Sequences were obtained from peripheral blood. The receptors originated from a woman in her thirties or forties who had recovered from COVID-19.

V and J are TRBV6-5 and TRBJ2-4, with 11 bases matching TRBD1. Per germline, CDR1 MNHEY and CDR2 SVGAGI. Unmatched junction bases numbered 6, after V lost 6 bases and J lost 5 bases. The CDR3 has 15 amino acids. The chain's CDR3 is CASSYTGQGENIQYF. CDR3 DNA: TGTGCCAGCAGCTACACGGGACAGGGGGAAAACATTCAGTACTTC.

This clone was counted between two and nine times. In nucleotides, the CDR3 is TGTGCCAGCAGTACGCCACAGGGTAGGGAGCAGTTCTTC. Translation: CASSTPQGREQFF. The gene calls are TRBV6-6 and TRBJ2-1; a weak D match, TRBD1 (6 bases). From germline, CDR1 is MNHNY and CDR2 SVGAGI (reference sequence). V shed 5 bases and J shed 10 bases, with 15 bases lying between them. The CDR3 spans 13 residues.

This chain connects TRBV9 to TRBJ1-1; D remains unclear. V was cut by 0 bases and J by 0 bases, with 9 bases left in between. The length of the CDR3 is 15 residues. Germline CDR1 reads SGDLS; CDR2 reads YYNGEE. In DNA, the CDR3 is TGTGCCAGCAGCGTAGGGCCGATCATGAACACTGAAGCTTTCTTT. It specifies CASSVGPIMNTEAFF.

J is TRBJ2-1 and V is TRBV29-1; a possible D gene is TRBD1 (6 bases). V gave up 5 bases and J gave up 5 bases, with 13 bases separating them. Germline-derived CDR1 and CDR2 are SQVTM and ANQGSEA. The CDR3 is made up of 13 amino acids. In DNA, the CDR3 is TGCAGCGTTTTTGGGACAACGGACAATGAGCAGTTCTTC. The encoded protein is CSVFGTTDNEQFF.

The chain joins TRBV5-1 to TRBJ2-5; D gene ambiguous. CDR3 size: 12 residues. Germline CDR1 reads SGHRS; CDR2 reads YFSETQ. Trimming removed 2 bases from V and 2 bases from J, with 4 bases in between. The chain's CDR3 is CASSFPQETQYF. In DNA, the CDR3 is TGCGCCAGCAGCTTCCCGCAAGAGACCCAGTACTTC.

This chain uses TRBV28 with TRBJ2-7; 8 bases align to TRBD1. Germline V CDR1 and CDR2: MDHEN, SYDVKM. The CDR3 has 13 residues. The J segment lost 5 bases and the V segment lost 5 bases, leaving 5 bases of the junction unmatched. CDR3 nucleotide sequence: TGTGCCAGCAGTCGACAGGGGAGGAACGAGCAGTACTTC. This encodes CASSRQGRNEQYF. Full variable domain (rest looked up from reference TRBV28 and TRBJ2-7): DVKVTQSSRYLVKRTGEKVFLECVQDMDHENMFWYRQDPGLGLRLIYFSYDVKMKEKGDIPEGYSVSREKKERFSLILESASTNQTSMYLCASSRQGRNEQYFGPGTRLTVT.

The chain employs TRBV19 and TRBJ1-1; 8 nucleotides match TRBD1. V lost 4 bases, J lost 6 bases, and 7 bases stayed unmatched. Germline V gene lookup returns CDR1 LNHDA and CDR2 SQIVND (reference sequence). The CDR3 is made up of 14 amino acids. CDR3 loop: CASSKRTGTSEAFF. In DNA form, the CDR3 reads TGTGCCAGTAGTAAAAGGACAGGGACGTCTGAAGCTTTCTTT. The full variable domain, its missing parts supplied by reference TRBV19 and TRBJ1-1, is DGGITQSPKYLFRKEGQNVTLSCEQNLNHDAMYWYRQDPGQGLRLIYYSQIVNDFQKGDIAEGYSVSREKKESFPLTVTSAQKNPTAFYLCASSKRTGTSEAFFGQGTRLTVV.

The chain uses TRBV6-1 and TRBJ1-6; 8 bases agree with TRBD1. This CDR3 is built from 13 residues. V lost 5 bases to trimming and J lost 11 bases; unmatched junction nucleotides: 5. The germline V gene encodes CDR1 MNHNS and CDR2 SASEGT. Here the CDR3 reads CASSSTGGTPLHF. The CDR3 DNA sequence: TGTGCCAGCAGTTCCACAGGGGGAACACCCCTCCACTTT.